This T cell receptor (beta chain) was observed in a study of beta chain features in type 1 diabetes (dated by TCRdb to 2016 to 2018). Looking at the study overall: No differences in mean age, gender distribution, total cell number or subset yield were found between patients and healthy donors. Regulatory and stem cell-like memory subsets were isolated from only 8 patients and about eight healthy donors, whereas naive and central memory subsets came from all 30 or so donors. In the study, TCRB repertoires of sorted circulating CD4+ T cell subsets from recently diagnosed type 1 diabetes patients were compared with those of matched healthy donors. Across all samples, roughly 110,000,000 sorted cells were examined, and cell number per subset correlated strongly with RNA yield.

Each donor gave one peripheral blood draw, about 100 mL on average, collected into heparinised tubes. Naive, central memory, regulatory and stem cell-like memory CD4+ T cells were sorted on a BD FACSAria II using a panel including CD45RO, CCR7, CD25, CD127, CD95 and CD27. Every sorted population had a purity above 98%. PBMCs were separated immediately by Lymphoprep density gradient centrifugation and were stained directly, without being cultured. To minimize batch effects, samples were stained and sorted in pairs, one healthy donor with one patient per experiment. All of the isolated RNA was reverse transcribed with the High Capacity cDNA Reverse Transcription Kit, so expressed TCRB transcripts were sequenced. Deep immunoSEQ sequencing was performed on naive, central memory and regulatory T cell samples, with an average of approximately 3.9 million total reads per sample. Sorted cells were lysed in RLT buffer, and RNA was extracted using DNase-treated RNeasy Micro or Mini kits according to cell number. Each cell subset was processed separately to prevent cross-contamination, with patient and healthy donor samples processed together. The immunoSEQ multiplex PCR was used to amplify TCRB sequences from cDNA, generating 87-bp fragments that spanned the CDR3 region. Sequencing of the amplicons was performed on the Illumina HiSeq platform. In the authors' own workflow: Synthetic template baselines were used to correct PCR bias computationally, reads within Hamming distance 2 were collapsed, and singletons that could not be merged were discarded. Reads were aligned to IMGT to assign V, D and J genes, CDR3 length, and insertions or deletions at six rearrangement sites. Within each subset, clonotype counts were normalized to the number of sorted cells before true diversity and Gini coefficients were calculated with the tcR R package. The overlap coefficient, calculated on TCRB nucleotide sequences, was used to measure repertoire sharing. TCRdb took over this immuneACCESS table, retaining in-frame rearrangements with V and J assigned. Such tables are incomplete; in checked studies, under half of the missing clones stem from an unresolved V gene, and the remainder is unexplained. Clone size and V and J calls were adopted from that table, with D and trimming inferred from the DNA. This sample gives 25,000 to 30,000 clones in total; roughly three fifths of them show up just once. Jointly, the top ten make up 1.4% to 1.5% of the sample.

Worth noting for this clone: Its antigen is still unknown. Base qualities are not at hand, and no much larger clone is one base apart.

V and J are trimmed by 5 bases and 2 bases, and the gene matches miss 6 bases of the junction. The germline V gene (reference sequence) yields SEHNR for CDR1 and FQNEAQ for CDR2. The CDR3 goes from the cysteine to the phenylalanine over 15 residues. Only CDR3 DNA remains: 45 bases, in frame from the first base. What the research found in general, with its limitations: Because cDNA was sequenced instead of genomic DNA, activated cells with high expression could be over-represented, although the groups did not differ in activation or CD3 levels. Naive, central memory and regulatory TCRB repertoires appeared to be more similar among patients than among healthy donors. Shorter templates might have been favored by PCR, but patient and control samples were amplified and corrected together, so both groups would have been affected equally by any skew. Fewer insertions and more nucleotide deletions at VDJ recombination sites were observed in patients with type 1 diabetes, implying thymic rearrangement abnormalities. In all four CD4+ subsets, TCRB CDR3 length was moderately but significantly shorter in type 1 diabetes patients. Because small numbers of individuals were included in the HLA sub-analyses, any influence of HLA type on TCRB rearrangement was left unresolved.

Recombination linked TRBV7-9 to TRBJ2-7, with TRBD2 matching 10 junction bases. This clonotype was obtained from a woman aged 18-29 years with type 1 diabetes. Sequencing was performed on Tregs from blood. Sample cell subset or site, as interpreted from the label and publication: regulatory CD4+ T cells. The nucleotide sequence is TGTGCCAGCAGCCGTACTAGCGGGGCAACCTACGAGCAGTACTTC. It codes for CASSRTSGATYEQYF.